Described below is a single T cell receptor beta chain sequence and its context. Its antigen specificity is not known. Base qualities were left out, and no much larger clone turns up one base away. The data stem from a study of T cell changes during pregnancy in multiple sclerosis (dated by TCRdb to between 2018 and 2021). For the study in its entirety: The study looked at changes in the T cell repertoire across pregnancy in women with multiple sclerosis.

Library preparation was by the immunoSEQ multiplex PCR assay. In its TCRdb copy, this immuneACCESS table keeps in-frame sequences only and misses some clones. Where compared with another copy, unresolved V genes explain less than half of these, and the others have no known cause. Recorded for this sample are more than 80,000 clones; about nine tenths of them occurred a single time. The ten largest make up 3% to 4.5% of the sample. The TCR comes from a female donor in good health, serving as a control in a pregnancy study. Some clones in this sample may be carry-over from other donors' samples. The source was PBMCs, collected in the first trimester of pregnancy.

The DNA sequence is TGTGCCAGCAGCCCATGGCCGTCCTACGAGCAGTACTTC. Its protein product is CASSPWPSYEQYF. The chain employs TRBV6-1 and TRBJ2-7, with no confident D gene call. V and J are truncated by 6 bases and 1 base respectively, leaving an intervening sequence of 10 bases. Reading from cysteine to phenylalanine, the CDR3 counts 13 amino acids. The DNA shown is the 39-base CDR3, in frame from base 1. Sequences MNHNS (CDR1) and SASEGT (CDR2) are obtained from the germline V gene.